What follows is one TCR beta chain and its context. The sample is drawn from a study of shared clonotypes between healthy human individuals. The CDR3 is 13 residues long. With 5 bases removed from V and 4 bases from J, the gap between germline ends came to 12 bases. The protocol was immunoSEQ multiplex PCR, while the TCRdb copy is restricted to in-frame clones and leaves out a portion. The data contain around 2,000,000 clones, about 92% of them singletons. The naive CD8 population came from CD45RO-negative cells selected for CCR7, without terminally differentiated effector memory CD45RA+ cells. Material for sequencing was naive CD8+ T cells from PBMCs. The receptor was derived from a man aged 18 to 29 in good health. Some clones in this sample may be carry-over from other donors' samples. V usage is TRBV23-1 and J usage is TRBJ2-7; a possible D gene is TRBD1 (6 bases). TRBV23-1 is designated an ORF whose function remains uncertain. This chain's CDR3 is CASSYREIYEQYF. The CDR3 DNA reads as TGCGCCAGCAGTTACAGGGAGATTTACGAGCAGTACTTC.